This passage covers 3 T cell receptor beta chains from one sample sequenced in a study of shared clonotypes between healthy human individuals. The data were produced by immunoSEQ multiplex PCR, yet TCRdb's version contains in-frame clones alone and is incomplete. The data contain 2,500,000 or so clones, 90% to 95% of them singletons. The sequencing input was naive CD4+ T cells from PBMCs. Subset described: CD45RA+ positively selected. These receptors were obtained from a man between 18 and 29 years old in good health. Some clones in this sample may be carry-over from other donors' samples.

The chain links TRBV7-2 to TRBJ2-7, with D uncertain. Trimming removed 5 bases from V and 0 bases from J, with 8 bases in between. CDR3 length: 13 residues. CDR1 SGHTA and CDR2 FQGNSA come from the germline V gene. The CDR3 DNA sequence: TGTGCCAGCAGCACCGTCCGCTCCTACGAGCAGTACTTC. Its protein is CASSTVRSYEQYF.

The rearrangement uses TRBV6-5 and TRBJ1-2; no definite D call. Looked up from germline, CDR1 is MNHEY and CDR2 is SVGAGI. The CDR3 is 15 amino acids. Trimming stripped 2 bases from V and 2 bases from J, with 12 bases between. CDR3 region: CASSYNTARNYGYTF. DNA of the CDR3: TGTGCCAGCAGTTACAACACGGCACGGAACTATGGCTACACCTTC.

The CDR3 bases are TGTGCCACCGCGTACGGCCGCAACACCGGGGAGCTGTTTTTT. It yields the protein CATAYGRNTGELFF. This rearrangement joins TRBV28 to TRBJ2-2; D is unresolved. This CDR3 contains 14 residues. V was cut by 10 bases and J by 2 bases, with 14 bases left in between. Germline V lookup: CDR1 MDHEN, CDR2 SYDVKM.